Given below is one TCR beta chain in context. Antigen unknown. Sequencing was performed with immunoSEQ multiplex PCR; in TCRdb, only in-frame clones are kept and a portion is missing. The data contain approximately 4,000 clones, 80% to 90% of them singletons. The tumor samples were collected prior to definitive surgery or chemotherapy. The sample belongs to a study of high-grade serous ovarian cancer treatment subgroups. Study at large: Mean per sample: about 14,000 reads, just under 7,500 unique TCR beta rearrangements. Overall study findings and caveats: Same-patient tumor repertoires overlapped at about 0.095 to 0.85; different patients barely overlapped. CDR1 and CDR2 were left unanalyzed; analyses focused on CDR3. These tumor repertoires lack spatial information from bulk sequencing.

The CDR3 length is 15 residues. CDR1 is SGHNT and CDR2 is YYREEE in the germline V gene (reference sequence). The TCR comes from a human donor with high-grade serous ovarian cancer. This rearrangement joins TRBV5-4 to TRBJ2-5, with D possibly matching TRBD2 (6 bases). Matching the DNA end better, TRBJ2-7 makes the J call doubtful. Specimen: tumor tissue. The CDR3 DNA reads as TGTGCCAGCAGCGTGGACCCGGGGAGGATTTACGAGCAGTACTTC. Translating it yields CASSVDPGRIYEQYF.